This TCR beta chain was obtained from a study of cytomegalovirus exposure and HLA in healthy donors. Libraries were prepared by immunoSEQ multiplex PCR; TCRdb keeps only in-frame clonotypes and omits some of them. The table shows some 260,000 clones, with about 88% occurring only once. Study-level points and caveats: Rare sequences made up most TCRs, while some public TCRs were found in many donors. The study listed roughly 150 cytomegalovirus-associated TCR beta chains.

The study drew the donors from its roughly 120-subject validation cohort, separate from the roughly 700-subject first cohort. The CDR3 spans 16 residues. Germline V lookup: CDR1 LGHNA, CDR2 YNFKEQ. J lost 5 bases, V lost 0 bases, and 5 bases had no gene match. About this clone: What it binds is not known.

The TCR originated in a man younger than 35 in good health and CMV-seropositive. The sequenced sample consisted of PBMCs. J is TRBJ2-7 and V is TRBV4-2; 12 bases are a match to TRBD1. Written as DNA, the CDR3 is TGTGCCAGCAGCCAAGATCCGGGACAGGGGGCCGACGAGCAGTACTTC. Protein product: CASSQDPGQGADEQYF.